A single sample gave rise to the 28 T cell receptor beta chains below, sequenced in a study of T-cell memory formation after mild COVID-19. TCRdb passed the 5' RACE reads through MiXCR, listing each CDR3 protein once. Of about 50,000 distinct CDR3 sequences listed, 9.3% are singletons. The sample taken for sequencing was PBMCs or a T cell subset sorted from them (not recorded which). These receptors all come from an adult woman who had mild COVID-19 (a few samples of this study predate the infection). Cell type and time point are not known.

There are many counts of this clonotype. The CDR3: CASSPGTSPRGTNEQFF. In DNA, the CDR3 is TGTGCCAGCAGCCCCGGGACTAGCCCTCGAGGTACCAATGAGCAGTTCTTC. The V and J genes are TRBV6-5 and TRBJ2-1; 9 bases fit TRBD2. The CDR3 consists of 17 residues. Per the germline V gene, CDR1 is MNHEY and CDR2 is SVGAGI. Trimming removed 6 bases from V and 6 bases from J; junction bases left unmatched: 15.

The rearrangement uses TRBV10-3 and TRBJ2-3; TRBD2 aligns across 10 bases. Trimming removed 6 bases from V and 0 bases from J; junction bases left unmatched: 9. This CDR3 is 17 amino acids long. The germline CDR1 and CDR2 sequences are ENHRY and SYGVKD. The CDR3: CAISEGLAYTSTDTQYF. The CDR3 nucleotides read TGTGCCATCAGCGAGGGACTAGCGTATACGAGCACAGATACGCAGTATTTT.

This clonotype was counted many times. The V and J genes are TRBV25-1 and TRBJ2-7; D is uncertain. This CDR3 has 14 residues. Trimming took 3 bases from V and 3 from J, leaving 12 bases between them. CDR1 and CDR2 from the germline V gene are MGHDK and SYGVNS. The CDR3 bases are TGTGCCAGCAGTGATGGGCAGATGGGCTACGAGCAGTACTTC. Translation: CASSDGQMGYEQYF.

By share of the sample, this clonotype is medium-sized (0.01 to 0.1%). The chain links TRBV20-1 to TRBJ2-1; D ambiguous. This CDR3 contains 12 residues. Looked up from germline, CDR1 is DFQATT and CDR2 is SNEGSKA (reference sequence). V dropped 1 base and J dropped 7 bases, with 8 bases sitting between them. CDR3 DNA sequence: TGCAGTGCTAGAGTTAAGGATAATGAGCAGTTCTTC. Residues: CSARVKDNEQFF.

Only a few counts were recorded for this clonotype. V usage is TRBV27 and J usage is TRBJ2-1; D is unresolved. The germline gives CDR1 MNHEY, CDR2 SMNVEV (reference sequence). This CDR3 has 15 residues. The V end was cut by 5 bases, the J end by 0 bases, with 11 bases between. The CDR3 loop is CASSMRVLSYNEQFF. CDR3 sequence (DNA): TGTGCCAGCAGTATGCGAGTCCTCTCCTACAATGAGCAGTTCTTC.

This clonotype was recorded at least ten times. The chain employs TRBV20-1 and TRBJ2-1, with 7 bases aligning to TRBD2. With 0 bases clipped from V and 9 bases from J, the junction kept 14 bases outside the gene matches. CDR1 and CDR2 (germline): DFQATT, SNEGSKA (reference sequence). This CDR3 comprises 16 residues. CDR3 amino acids: CSARDGASGQRGEQFF. The DNA of the CDR3 is TGCAGTGCTAGAGATGGGGCTAGCGGTCAGAGGGGTGAGCAGTTCTTC.

This clonotype was counted many times. The gene calls are TRBV5-1 and TRBJ2-3; D may be TRBD1 (6 bases). The CDR3 is made up of 14 amino acids. Germline CDR1 reads SGHRS; CDR2 reads YFSETQ. The V gene lost 0 bases and the J gene lost 2 bases, with 7 bases spanning the gap. The CDR3 DNA follows: TGCGCCAGCAGCTTGGGGGACACCACAGATACGCAGTATTTT. It encodes CASSLGDTTDTQYF.

The chain uses TRBV12-3 or TRBV12-4 and TRBJ1-4; 7 positions match TRBD1. V lost 5 bases and J lost 2; bases outside the gene matches: 2. The CDR3 loop spans 14 amino acids. CDR3 amino acids: CASSRGQTNEKLFF. In DNA, the CDR3 is TGTGCCAGCAGTCGGGGACAGACTAATGAAAAACTGTTTTTT.

Only a few counts were recorded for this clonotype. The chain recombines TRBV7-2 with TRBJ1-5; D not certain. Per germline, CDR1 SGHTA and CDR2 FQGNSA. CDR3 length: 13 amino acids. V dropped 1 base and J dropped 2 bases, with 3 bases sitting between them. CDR3 in amino acids: CASSLVGNQPQHF. Written as DNA, the CDR3 is TGTGCCAGCAGCTTAGTTGGCAATCAGCCCCAGCATTTT. The variable domain in full, with the rest retrieved from reference TRBV7-2 and TRBJ1-5, is GAGVSQSPSNKVTEKGKDVELRCDPISGHTALYWYRQSLGQGLEFLIYFQGNSAPDKSGLPSDRFSAERTGGSVSTLTIQRTQQEDSAVYLCASSLVGNQPQHFGDGTRLSIL.

This sequence joins TRBV11-3 and TRBJ2-5, with D possibly being TRBD1 (5 bases). V dropped 4 bases and J dropped 4 bases, with 10 bases sitting between them. Per the germline V gene, CDR1 is SGHNT and CDR2 is YENEEA. This CDR3 has 13 residues. The CDR3 spells CASSSQGRETQYF. CDR3 bases: TGTGCCAGCAGCTCGCAGGGTAGAGAGACCCAGTACTTC.

This clonotype was seen more than once but under ten times. The rearrangement joins TRBV18 to TRBJ1-1; the D is unclear. The CDR3 has 12 amino acids. V was trimmed by 0 bases and J by 10 bases, leaving 9 bases between them. Germline CDR1 is KGHSH and CDR2 is LQKENI. CDR3 nucleotides: TGTGCCAGCTCACCACCGTTTGCCGCAGCTTTCTTT. Amino acids: CASSPPFAAAFF.

This sequence joins TRBV7-8 and TRBJ2-7; no clear D. The CDR3 runs 12 residues. V dropped 1 base and J dropped 7 bases, with 8 bases sitting between them. CDR1 is SGHVS and CDR2 is FQNEAQ in the germline V gene. The CDR3, as DNA: TGTGCCAGCAGCTTAGTATACAGTGAGCAGTACTTC. Translation gives CASSLVYSEQYF. Supplemented by reference TRBV7-8 and TRBJ2-7, the full variable domain reads GAGVSQSPRYKVAKRGQDVALRCDPISGHVSLFWYQQALGQGPEFLTYFQNEAQLDKSGLPSDRFFAERPEGSVSTLKIQRTQQEDSAVYLCASSLVYSEQYFGPGTRLTVT.

V is TRBV2 and J is TRBJ2-3; 8 bases match TRBD2. This CDR3 is 13 amino acids long. V trimming: 6 bases; J trimming: 5 bases; junction bases outside the gene matches: 4. CDR1 SNHLY and CDR2 FYNNEI come from the germline V gene. CDR3 loop: CASSGLAIDTQYF. DNA of the CDR3: TGTGCCAGCAGCGGACTAGCAATAGATACGCAGTATTTT.

This chain connects TRBV19 to TRBJ2-2; no clear D gene. Trimming took off 0 bases at V and 6 bases at J, with 11 bases between the two ends. The germline CDR1 and CDR2 sequences are LNHDA and SQIVND (reference sequence). The CDR3 runs to 15 residues. The CDR3 DNA reads as TGTGCCAGTAGTATAGATTTCGGGTGGGCCGGGGAGCTGTTTTTT. Protein product: CASSIDFGWAGELFF. Full variable domain (rest looked up from reference TRBV19 and TRBJ2-2): DGGITQSPKYLFRKEGQNVTLSCEQNLNHDAMYWYRQDPGQGLRLIYYSQIVNDFQKGDIAEGYSVSREKKESFPLTVTSAQKNPTAFYLCASSIDFGWAGELFFGEGSRLTVL.

In its sample, this clonotype was seen many times. This sequence joins TRBV4-3 and TRBJ2-1, with D tentatively TRBD2 (6 bases). The CDR3 is 19 residues long. Trimming left V 0 bases short and J 5 bases short, with 23 bases between. Germline lookup yields CDR1 LGHNA and CDR2 YSLEER. As DNA, the CDR3 is TGCGCCAGCAGCCAAGATCCTCCCGTACTAGCCGGGTCGGACAATGAGCAGTTCTTC. It is translated as CASSQDPPVLAGSDNEQFF.

This clonotype was picked up a small number of times. V usage is TRBV24-1 and J usage is TRBJ1-1; D is ambiguous. Trimming took 3 bases from V and 8 from J, leaving 3 bases between them. CDR1 is KGHDR and CDR2 is SFDVKD in the germline V gene. The CDR3 consists of 10 residues. The DNA of the CDR3 is TGTGCCACCAGTGATACAGAAGCTTTCTTT. Translated: CATSDTEAFF.

The CDR3 DNA is TGTGCCAGCAGGGCTTTGAATGAAAAACTGTTTTTT. Residues: CASRALNEKLFF. The V gene is TRBV2, the J gene TRBJ1-4, with no clear D. CDR1 is SNHLY and CDR2 is FYNNEI in the germline V gene. The CDR3 has 12 amino acids. V lost 6 bases and J 5 bases, leaving 7 bases between the germline ends. Supplemented by reference TRBV2 and TRBJ1-4, the full variable domain reads EPEVTQTPSHQVTQMGQEVILRCVPISNHLYFYWYRQILGQKVEFLVSFYNNEISEKSEIFDDQFSVERPDGSNFTLKIRSTKLEDSAMYFCASRALNEKLFFGSGTQLSVL.

V is TRBV6-2 or TRBV6-3 and J is TRBJ2-1; no clear D gene. Germline lookup yields CDR1 MNHEY and CDR2 SVGEGT. The CDR3 is 13 amino acids. Trimming cost V 7 bases and J 0 bases, with 7 bases left between them. The CDR3, as DNA: TGTGCCAGCAAGCAGAGCTCCTACAATGAGCAGTTCTTC. Protein: CASKQSSYNEQFF.

This clonotype was observed a few times. The CDR3 nucleotides read TGTGCCAGCAGCCCTCGCAGCGGGAGTAACAATGAGCAGTTCTTC. It yields the protein CASSPRSGSNNEQFF. The rearrangement joins TRBV7-3 to TRBJ2-1, with 8 bases aligning to TRBD2. CDR1 and CDR2 from the germline V gene are SGHTA and FQGTGA. This CDR3 comprises 15 residues. With V trimmed by 5 bases and J by 5 bases, 8 bases remained unmatched. The variable domain in full, with the rest retrieved from reference TRBV7-3 and TRBJ2-1, is GAGVSQTPSNKVTEKGKYVELRCDPISGHTALYWYRQSLGQGPEFLIYFQGTGAADDSGLPNDRFFAVRPEGSVSTLKIQRTERGDSAVYLCASSPRSGSNNEQFFGPGTRLTVL.

This clonotype appeared a few times. V gene TRBV24-1 combines with J gene TRBJ1-1; D possibly corresponds to TRBD1 (5 bases). Germline assignment: CDR1 KGHDR and CDR2 SFDVKD. The ends were cut back, 4 bases at V and 5 bases at J, with 37 bases in the middle. The CDR3 is 22 amino acids. The CDR3 bases are TGTGCCACCAGTGAATTCGGTTATTGTCCTTGTCGGAACAGGCTCCTTAGGACTGAAGCTTTCTTT. Protein sequence: CATSEFGYCPCRNRLLRTEAFF.

This clonotype has just a few counts. This chain uses TRBV11-1 with TRBJ2-7; D is possibly TRBD2 (6 bases). The CDR3 sequence is 14 residues long. From germline, CDR1 is SGHAT and CDR2 FQDESV (reference sequence). The germline V and J ends were trimmed by 5 bases and 3 bases, with 14 bases remaining between them. The CDR3: CASSLQLGSYEQYF. Written as DNA, the CDR3 is TGTGCCAGCAGCCTTCAACTCGGGAGCTACGAGCAGTACTTC.

This clonotype was recorded many times. V and J are TRBV5-1 and TRBJ2-1; D might be TRBD2 (5 bases). V was clipped by 0 bases and J by 3 bases, with 7 bases between them. The CDR3 sequence is 14 residues long. The germline gives CDR1 SGHRS, CDR2 YFSETQ. The CDR3 spells CASSLADFYNEQFF. CDR3 in DNA: TGCGCCAGCAGCTTGGCGGACTTCTACAATGAGCAGTTCTTC.

The table lists this clonotype with many counts. The CDR3, as DNA: TGCAGCGTCCGGGCTAGCGGTCTCTACGAGCAGTACTTC. This encodes CSVRASGLYEQYF. The chain recombines TRBV29-1 with TRBJ2-7; TRBD2 matches 7 bases. The CDR3 is 13 residues long. Germline V CDR1 and CDR2: SQVTM, ANQGSEA. With 6 bases clipped from V and 3 bases from J, the junction kept 8 bases outside the gene matches.

The chain links TRBV12-3 or TRBV12-4 to TRBJ1-5, with D maybe TRBD1 (6 bases). The V and J ends lost 2 bases and 4 bases respectively, with 9 bases between them. CDR3 size: 14 residues. CDR3 loop: CASSLYRDNQPQHF. CDR3 in DNA: TGTGCCAGCAGTTTATACAGGGATAATCAGCCCCAGCATTTT.

V gene TRBV6-5 combines with J gene TRBJ2-1; 9 bases fit TRBD2. Germline-derived CDR1 and CDR2 are MNHEY and SVGAGI. The CDR3 contains 14 residues. V lost 10 bases, J lost 7 bases, and 11 bases stayed unmatched. CDR3 in DNA: TGTGCCACCCGACTAGGACTAGCGTGGAATGAGCAGTTCTTC. This encodes CATRLGLAWNEQFF.

The rearrangement joins TRBV12-3 or TRBV12-4 to TRBJ2-3; D is possibly TRBD2 (6 bases). The CDR3 is 15 residues long. V dropped 1 base and J dropped 0 bases, with 8 bases sitting between them. The CDR3 DNA is TGTGCCAGCAGTTTAGACGGGACTAGCACAGATACGCAGTATTTT. This translates into CASSLDGTSTDTQYF.

This clonotype was counted at least ten times. The chain links TRBV25-1 to TRBJ1-1, with TRBD1 as a possible D gene (6 bases). The CDR3 consists of 12 residues. V was clipped by 8 bases and J by 11 bases, with 18 bases between them. CDR1 MGHDK and CDR2 SYGVNS come from the germline V gene. The CDR3 DNA follows: TGTGCCAGCGGAGGGACATCTTCGGGGGCTTTCTTT. Amino acid sequence: CASGGTSSGAFF. Together with reference TRBV25-1 and TRBJ1-1, the CDR3 gives the full variable domain: EADIYQTPRYLVIGTGKKITLECSQTMGHDKMYWYQQDPGMELHLIHYSYGVNSTEKGDLSSESTVSRIRTEHFPLTLESARPSHTSQYLCASGGTSSGAFFGQGTRLTVV.

The chain joins TRBV20-1 to TRBJ2-1; 11 bases fit TRBD2. This CDR3 comprises 16 residues. CDR1 is DFQATT and CDR2 is SNEGSKA in the germline V gene (reference sequence). J was trimmed by 8 bases and V by 1 base; bases with no gene match: 10. Written as DNA, the CDR3 is TGCAGTGCTAGAGGAAGACTAGCGGGACGCGGCGATGAGCAGTTCTTC. Amino acid sequence: CSARGRLAGRGDEQFF.